Each of the 2 T cell receptor beta chains below was sequenced from the same sample in a study of blood T cell repertoires in COVID-19. Method: immunoSEQ multiplex PCR; TCRdb's copy keeps in-frame clones and lacks some. The table lists 250,000 to 350,000 clones, less than 85% of them singletons. The sample comprised peripheral blood. All receptors come from a human donor with COVID-19, enrolled during active disease. The donor label of this sample is uncertain.

The chain combines TRBV7-9 with TRBJ1-5; D ambiguous. This CDR3 has 17 residues. Germline CDR1 reads SEHNR; CDR2 reads FQNEAQ (reference sequence). The V and J ends lost 2 bases and 3 bases respectively, with 17 bases between them. DNA of the CDR3: TGTGCCAGCAGCTTAAGTGGAGCAGCAACGTTCAATCAGCCCCAGCATTTT. This codes for CASSLSGAATFNQPQHF.

This clone turned up a few times. This chain's CDR3 is CASSLGGLAGGLYNEQFF. CDR3 bases: TGTGCCAGCAGCCTCGGGGGACTAGCGGGAGGGCTCTACAATGAGCAGTTCTTC. The chain joins TRBV3-1 (or the pseudogene TRBV3-2) to TRBJ2-1, with 16 bases matching TRBD2. V was pared by 4 bases and J by 3 bases, with 6 bases of the junction left unmatched. Germline assignment: CDR1 LGHDT and CDR2 YNNKEL (reference sequence). The CDR3 is 18 amino acids.